This TCR beta chain was identified during a study of beta chain features in type 1 diabetes. The study's findings and limits: Among patients with Type 1 diabetes, TCRB CDR3s were moderately but significantly shorter in every one of the four CD4+ subsets.

This clone showed up just a few times. Its cognate antigen is unknown. The authors reverse transcribed all of the isolated RNA, so sequencing captured expressed TCRB transcripts. Using immunoSEQ multiplex PCR, the repertoire was profiled, and TCRdb retains in-frame clones only, with some absent. The sample shows around 250,000 clones, roughly 22% of them seen only once. Isolation of CD4+ naive, central memory, regulatory and stem cell-like memory cells was achieved by sorting via CD45RO/CCR7/CD25/CD127/CD95/CD27. In all sorted populations, purity surpassed 98%. Trimming cost V 0 bases and J 5 bases; bases outside gene matches: 9. Germline assignment: CDR1 SGHDT and CDR2 YYEEEE. This CDR3 has 16 amino acids.

The clonotype was recovered from a woman aged 40 to 50 with type 1 diabetes. The rearrangement links TRBV5-6 to TRBJ2-5, with 8 bases lining up with TRBD1. Sample: naive CD4+ T cells from blood. CDR3 loop: CASSLARGLSRETQYF. The DNA of the CDR3 is TGTGCCAGCAGCTTGGCCAGGGGGCTATCTCGGGAGACCCAGTACTTC.